Below are 27 T cell receptor beta chains sequenced from a single sample in a study of early T cells in non-severe SARS-CoV-2 infection. MiXCR, applied by TCRdb to the 5' RACE reads, yields one record per CDR3 protein. Altogether 85,000 to 100,000 distinct CDR3 sequences are present, approximately 11% being singletons, with the ten largest covering 4.7%. The sample was whole blood, taken at baseline. The receptors were gathered from an adult who was a healthcare worker with PCR-confirmed SARS-CoV-2 infection or an uninfected control (not recorded which).

The chain employs TRBV20-1 and TRBJ2-3; D is perhaps TRBD2 (5 bases). V lost 6 bases and J lost 0, with 10 bases in between. The CDR3 runs 13 residues. Germline CDR1 is DFQATT and CDR2 is SNEGSKA (reference sequence). CDR3 nucleotide sequence: TGCAGTGCAACGGGGTATAGCACAGATACGCAGTATTTT. The encoded protein is CSATGYSTDTQYF.

This clonotype occurred a few times. V usage is TRBV29-1 and J usage is TRBJ1-2; perhaps TRBD1 as D (5 bases). The CDR3 extends over 13 amino acids. The germline CDR1 and CDR2 sequences are SQVTM and ANQGSEA. Trimming removed 4 bases at V and 6 bases at J, with 15 bases between. The CDR3 coding sequence is TGCAGCGTTGTGGGTGTGGGACTGAATGGCTACACCTTC. Encoded protein: CSVVGVGLNGYTF.

This clonotype was observed many times. The chain carries TRBV10-3 and TRBJ1-2, with unresolved D. Germline V CDR1 and CDR2: ENHRY, SYGVKD. This CDR3 region has 15 residues. Trimming removed 6 bases from V and 0 bases from J, with 14 bases in between. CDR3 amino acids: CAIRDLFEANYGYTF. Here the CDR3 DNA reads TGTGCCATCAGGGACCTTTTCGAAGCTAACTATGGCTACACCTTC.

This clonotype was seen a few times. The J gene is TRBJ2-3, the V gene TRBV29-1; 7 nucleotides match TRBD1. CDR3 length: 14 residues. Unmatched junction bases numbered 8, after V lost 4 bases and J lost 4 bases. Germline V CDR1 and CDR2: SQVTM, ANQGSEA. CDR3 sequence reads: CSVGRTTGADTQYF. CDR3 DNA: TGCAGCGTTGGAAGGACAACAGGGGCAGATACGCAGTATTTT.

This clonotype has at least ten counts. The rearrangement uses TRBV7-2 and TRBJ2-3; no reliable D call. The germline V gene encodes CDR1 SGHTA and CDR2 FQGNSA. The ends were cut back, 5 bases at V and 0 bases at J, with 6 bases in the middle. The CDR3 consists of 13 residues. CDR3 coding DNA: TGTGCCAGCAGCCTATACAGCACAGATACGCAGTATTTT. Protein product: CASSLYSTDTQYF. The full variable domain, with the rest looked up from reference TRBV7-2 and TRBJ2-3, is GAGVSQSPSNKVTEKGKDVELRCDPISGHTALYWYRQSLGQGLEFLIYFQGNSAPDKSGLPSDRFSAERTGGSVSTLTIQRTQQEDSAVYLCASSLYSTDTQYFGPGTRLTVL.

The V call is TRBV20-1, the J call TRBJ1-5, with unresolved D. The CDR3 has 15 residues. The V end lost 3 bases, the J end lost 0 bases, and 12 bases lay between the germline ends. CDR1 is DFQATT and CDR2 is SNEGSKA in the germline V gene (reference sequence). The CDR3 bases are TGCAGTGCTAGGCCCTGGGCAGTTAGCAATCAGCCCCAGCATTTT. Translated, it gives CSARPWAVSNQPQHF.

This clonotype was seen only a few times. This chain links TRBV29-1 with TRBJ2-3; TRBD2 matches at 7 bases. There are 16 residues in the CDR3. With 7 bases clipped from V and 4 bases from J, the junction kept 17 bases outside the gene matches. Germline CDR1 reads SQVTM; CDR2 reads ANQGSEA. CDR3 DNA sequence: TGCAGCGCATCAGAATTGGCGGGAGTATTCCCAGATACGCAGTATTTT. Its translation: CSASELAGVFPDTQYF.

This clonotype was seen ten or more times. This chain links TRBV7-9 with TRBJ2-2; 7 nucleotides agree with TRBD2. This CDR3 is 13 amino acids long. The V gene end was trimmed by 8 bases and the J gene end by 4 bases; junction bases not matched to a gene: 4. Germline loops: CDR1 SEHNR, CDR2 FQNEAQ (reference sequence). The DNA for the CDR3 is TGTGCCAGCGGGAGGGCCAGCACCGGGGAGCTGTTTTTT. Translation: CASGRASTGELFF.

The J gene is TRBJ2-2, the V gene TRBV6-9; TRBD1 matches 7 bases. Trimming at V came to 2 bases and at J to 1 base, leaving 4 bases not matched to a gene. Germline CDR1 MNHGY, CDR2 SVAAGI. CDR3 length equals 16 residues. The CDR3 reads CASSYGTAQNTGELFF. The CDR3 coding sequence is TGTGCCAGCAGTTATGGGACAGCGCAGAACACCGGGGAGCTGTTTTTT.

There are many counts of this clonotype. The chain links TRBV13 to TRBJ2-1; 9 bases agree with TRBD2. V shed 2 bases, J shed 6 bases, and the junction held 26 bases outside the gene matches. The length of the CDR3 is 22 residues. CDR1 and CDR2 (germline): PRHDT, FYEKMQ (reference sequence). CDR3 in amino acids: CASSLKRGLDSIAGENFNEQFF. CDR3 in DNA: TGTGCCAGCAGCTTAAAACGGGGCCTGGACTCGATAGCGGGAGAAAATTTCAATGAGCAGTTCTTC.

Details on this clonotype: A read error may account for a junction end that differs from germline. The chain carries TRBV3-1 and TRBJ2-2, with D unclear. Germline CDR1 is LGHDT and CDR2 is YNNKEL (reference sequence). The CDR3 covers 14 residues. CDR3 loop: CASSQDLNAGELFF. In nucleotides, the CDR3 is TGTGCCAGCAGCCAAGATTTGAACGCCGGGGAGCTGTTTTTT.

The CDR3 nucleotides read TGTGCCAGCAGCGGACTAGCGGGAGGGCCAACGCACCAAGAGACCCAGTACTTC. This translates into CASSGLAGGPTHQETQYF. The chain employs TRBV6-5 and TRBJ2-5; TRBD2 matches at 15 bases. In germline, CDR1 is MNHEY, CDR2 SVGAGI. The CDR3 runs 18 residues. V lost 6 bases to trimming and J lost 0 bases; unmatched junction nucleotides: 8.

Ten or more counts support this clonotype. The CDR3 DNA is TGCAGCGTTGCCTGGGGAGGGATCTCTGAAGCTTTCTTT. Protein product: CSVAWGGISEAFF. The rearrangement links TRBV29-1 to TRBJ1-1; D gene ambiguous. The germline gives CDR1 SQVTM, CDR2 ANQGSEA. The CDR3 contains 13 residues. V dropped 4 bases and J dropped 6 bases, with 15 bases sitting between them. The complete variable domain, with remaining parts taken from reference TRBV29-1 and TRBJ1-1, reads SAVISQKPSRDICQRGTSLTIQCQVDSQVTMMFWYRQQPGQSLTLIATANQGSEATYESGFVIDKFPISRPNLTFSTLTVSNMSPEDSSIYLCSVAWGGISEAFFGQGTRLTVV.

This clonotype was observed a few times. DNA for the CDR3: TGCGCCAGCAGCTTGGTTACAGGGGGCGGCTACACCTTC. It codes for CASSLVTGGGYTF. The chain uses TRBV5-1 and TRBJ1-2, with TRBD1 matching over 9 bases. V dropped 0 bases and J dropped 8; count of bases not matched to a gene: 2. CDR3 size: 13 residues. CDR1 and CDR2 (germline): SGHRS, YFSETQ.

The J gene is TRBJ2-2, the V gene TRBV7-9; D is possibly TRBD1 (5 bases). V lost 1 base, J lost 0 bases, and 9 bases lay in between. The CDR3 runs to 16 residues. Germline CDR1 is SEHNR and CDR2 is FQNEAQ (reference sequence). CDR3 amino acids: CASSLGRTSNTGELFF. In nucleotides, the CDR3 is TGTGCCAGCAGCTTAGGTAGGACATCGAACACCGGGGAGCTGTTTTTT.

Many counts were recorded for this clonotype. CDR3 DNA sequence: TGTGCCAGCAGCTTAGGTACTACTTCCTACAATGAGCAGTTCTTC. Translated: CASSLGTTSYNEQFF. The chain links TRBV11-2 to TRBJ2-1; D gene ambiguous. This CDR3 spans 15 amino acids. Trimming removed 1 base from V and 1 base from J, with 8 bases in between. Germline CDR1 and CDR2: SGHAT and FQNNGV.

This clonotype was observed a handful of times. This chain connects TRBV11-3 to TRBJ2-1; D remains ambiguous. Germline V gene data show CDR1 as SGHNT and CDR2 as YENEEA. The CDR3 covers 13 residues. V gave up 3 bases and J gave up 7 bases, with 10 bases separating them. CDR3 sequence reads: CASSFDWENEQFF. In DNA form, the CDR3 reads TGTGCCAGCAGCTTTGATTGGGAAAATGAGCAGTTCTTC.

The CDR3 region has the DNA TGCGCCAGCAGCTCCGCACCCCGCTCTGGGGCCAACGTCCTGACTTTC. This translates into CASSSAPRSGANVLTF. The J gene is TRBJ2-6, the V gene TRBV5-1, with no clear D. This CDR3 has 16 amino acids. From germline, CDR1 is SGHRS and CDR2 YFSETQ. The V end was cut by 3 bases, the J end by 0 bases, with 10 bases between.

This clonotype was seen a handful of times. The chain recombines TRBV15 with TRBJ2-3; 11 bases agree with TRBD2. This CDR3 contains 18 residues. With V trimmed by 1 base and J by 5 bases, 11 bases remained unmatched. Germline V gives CDR1 LNHNV, CDR2 YYDKDF (reference sequence). This CDR3 reads CATSRGLAGGRSGDTQYF. CDR3 nucleotide sequence: TGTGCCACCAGCAGAGGGCTAGCGGGGGGCAGGAGCGGAGATACGCAGTATTTT.

The V and J genes are TRBV12-5 and TRBJ2-1; D gene unclear. The CDR3 has 18 amino acids. Germline CDR1 and CDR2: LGHNT and FRNRAP. The V end lost 0 bases, the J end lost 0 bases, and 15 bases lay between the germline ends. CDR3 region: CASGLVGMVGTSYNEQFF. Here the CDR3 DNA reads TGTGCTAGTGGTTTGGTGGGGATGGTGGGAACCTCCTACAATGAGCAGTTCTTC.

There are many counts of this clonotype. This chain's CDR3 is CASSHDNRDRGSAFF. CDR3 nucleotide sequence: TGTGCCAGCAGCCATGATAACCGGGACAGGGGCTCGGCTTTCTTT. The chain couples TRBV4-2 to TRBJ1-1, with 10 nucleotides matching TRBD1. Germline V gene data show CDR1 as LGHNA and CDR2 as YNFKEQ. The junction had 12 bases not matched to a gene; V was cut back by 3 bases and J by 11 bases. This CDR3 has 15 amino acids.

A few counts support this clonotype. The gene calls are TRBV15 and TRBJ2-5; D is unclear. The CDR3 has 13 residues. Per the germline V gene, CDR1 is LNHNV and CDR2 is YYDKDF (reference sequence). V lost 5 bases to trimming and J lost 0 bases, with 7 bases between them. The CDR3 loop is CATSWANQETQYF. CDR3 DNA: TGTGCCACCAGCTGGGCCAACCAAGAGACCCAGTACTTC.

This clonotype was detected only a few times. The chain is built from TRBV6-2 or TRBV6-3 and TRBJ1-1; weak D call: TRBD1 (5 bases). Germline lookup yields CDR1 MNHEY and CDR2 SVGEGT. V shed 5 bases and J shed 8 bases, with 21 bases lying between them. This CDR3 has 15 amino acids. Written as DNA, the CDR3 is TGTGCCAGCAGTGGTCCATCGAGACAGTGGATCGAAGCTTTCTTT. Translation gives CASSGPSRQWIEAFF.

In its sample, this clonotype was seen many times. The CDR3 loop reads CASSPQGNGELFF. As DNA, the CDR3 is TGTGCCAGCAGCCCCCAGGGAAACGGGGAGCTGTTTTTT. The chain combines TRBV7-2 with TRBJ2-2, with D tentatively TRBD1 (5 bases). Germline-derived CDR1 and CDR2 are SGHTA and FQGNSA. Trimming removed 5 bases from V and 7 bases from J, with 11 bases in between. The CDR3 runs 13 residues.

The table lists this clonotype with a few counts. The rearrangement joins TRBV7-2 to TRBJ2-7, with D perhaps given as TRBD1 or TRBD2 (5 bases each). The CDR3 extends over 14 amino acids. Trimming left V 6 bases short and J 0 bases short, with 12 bases between. From germline, CDR1 is SGHTA and CDR2 FQGNSA. The CDR3 DNA is TGTGCCAGCAGTACCCCGGGACCCTCCTACGAGCAGTACTTC. This sequence encodes CASSTPGPSYEQYF.

In this sample, this clonotype turned up a few times. This chain joins TRBV6-1 and TRBJ1-6; no reliable D call. This CDR3 is 12 amino acids long. Germline lookup yields CDR1 MNHNS and CDR2 SASEGT. V was trimmed by 3 bases and J by 10 bases, leaving 7 bases between them. CDR3 nucleotide sequence: TGTGCCAGCAGTGATTGGCGGTCACCCCTCCACTTT. Its protein product is CASSDWRSPLHF.

A few counts support this clonotype. The V and J genes are TRBV2 and TRBJ1-6, with no clear D. CDR3 length equals 14 residues. Trimming took 7 bases from V and 4 from J, leaving 11 bases between them. Germline assignment: CDR1 SNHLY and CDR2 FYNNEI. The CDR3 loop is CASKAAGYNSPLHF. The CDR3 DNA is TGTGCCAGCAAAGCCGCAGGTTATAATTCACCCCTCCACTTT.